The rows below give T cell receptor beta chains drawn from one sample of a study of blood T cell repertoires in COVID-19. Sequencing used immunoSEQ multiplex PCR; TCRdb keeps in-frame clones, though not all of them. The table lists more than 100,000 clones, around 86% of them singletons. The sequenced sample consisted of peripheral blood. These receptors were taken from a man aged 40-50 years with acute or convalescent COVID-19. The CDR3 runs from the conserved cysteine through the conserved F or W. Fields, in order: V gene, CDR3 length, clone size, CDR3 protein. The size of a clone is reported for some rows only, either as once, few or many, or as a class for expanded clones.

V: TRBV7-8
length: 15
size: few
CDR3: CASSPDRGPDQPQHF

V: TRBV2
length: 15
size: .
CDR3: CASSELAGGTDTQYF

V: TRBV3-1/TRBV3-2
length: 14
size: .
CDR3: CASSQGKGGYEQYF

V: TRBV7-2
length: 16
size: few
CDR3: CASSSRTSGGPETQYF

V: TRBV3-1/TRBV3-2
length: 14
size: .
CDR3: CASSQFHRPYEQYF

V: TRBV7-9
length: 15
size: once
CDR3: CASSLAGGVNTEAFF

V: TRBV2
length: 15
size: .
CDR3: CASRVGTGFHYGYTF

V: TRBV29-1
length: 14
size: once
CDR3: CSVPKGSNTGELFF

V: TRBV6-2/TRBV6-3
length: 13
size: .
CDR3: CASSYQGLQPQHF

V: TRBV11-2
length: 19
size: .
CDR3: CASSLAGLAGAIIQETQYF

V: TRBV27
length: 12
size: .
CDR3: CASRDPGGELFF

V: TRBV10-3
length: 12
size: .
CDR3: CATAGTDYEQYF

V: TRBV19
length: 13
size: .
CDR3: CATQAGENQPQHF

V: TRBV25-1
length: 14
size: .
CDR3: CASSAVSGANVLTF

V: TRBV5-1
length: 15
size: .
CDR3: CASSLGLAGVDEQFF

V: TRBV7-2
length: 19
size: .
CDR3: CASSFGAAGTSGSTDTQYF

V: TRBV28
length: 15
size: .
CDR3: CASSDPRGSNTEAFF

V: TRBV6-6
length: 16
size: .
CDR3: CASSPTRAAGRNEQFF

V: TRBV11-2
length: 14
size: .
CDR3: CASSHRVTNEKLFF

V: TRBV3-1/TRBV3-2
length: 14
size: .
CDR3: CASRLGGRAGELFF

V: TRBV2
length: 16
size: few
CDR3: CASSDVGTSGSYEQYF

V: TRBV6-2/TRBV6-3
length: 15
size: .
CDR3: CASSYSRAGGQPQHF

V: TRBV14
length: 16
size: .
CDR3: CASSQERMLGAYGYTF

V: TRBV29-1
length: 14
size: .
CDR3: CSVGGAPMNTEAFF

V: TRBV5-1
length: 18
size: .
CDR3: CASSGSGTGVPSYSGYTF

V: TRBV27
length: 15
size: once
CDR3: CASSLSTGGNYGYTF

V: TRBV19
length: 14
size: few
CDR3: CASSMTPEGTEAFF